The rows below give T cell receptor beta chains drawn from one sample of a study of cytomegalovirus exposure and HLA in healthy donors. Data came from immunoSEQ multiplex PCR; TCRdb stores just in-frame clones and leaves some out. The table includes more than 110,000 clones, 73% detected once. Material: PBMCs. The receptor source for this set is a human donor in good health. CDR3s include the opening cysteine and the closing phenylalanine or tryptophan. D genes are given only for firm matches. Some rows have no size entry. The others give once, few or many, or a class for an expanded clone.

v_gene	abundance	d_gene	j_gene	CDR3nt	CDR3aa
TRBV18	.	TRBD1	TRBJ2-2	TGTGCCAGCTCACCACCGCTCGGGACAGGGCCCACCGGGGAGCTGTTTTTT	CASSPPLGTGPTGELFF
TRBV5-4	.	.	TRBJ2-5	TGTGCCAGCAGCTCCCGGACCGCCCTGGAGGACCAGTACTTC	CASSSRTALEDQYF
TRBV5-1	.	TRBD2	TRBJ2-1	TGCGCCAGCAGCTTGGGGACTAGCGGGACCAATGAGCAGTTCTTC	CASSLGTSGTNEQFF
TRBV5-4	.	TRBD1	TRBJ2-5	TGTGCCAGCAGCCCCGGGACAGTGGGCAGGGGAGAGACCCAGTACTTC	CASSPGTVGRGETQYF
TRBV5-5	.	TRBD1	TRBJ1-1	TGTGCCAGCAGCCCCGGGACAGGGGCTGAAGCTTTCTTT	CASSPGTGAEAFF
TRBV6-1	few	.	TRBJ1-1	TGTGCCAGCGGAGGGAGCACTGAAGCTTTCTTT	CASGGSTEAFF
TRBV29-1	.	TRBD1	TRBJ2-7	TGCAGCGTTAGACAGGGGGCGCCCGAGCAGTACTTC	CSVRQGAPEQYF
TRBV7-2	few	TRBD2	TRBJ2-1	TGTGCCAGCAGCTCCCTAGCGGGGGGGCTCCACAATGAGCAGTTCTTC	CASSSLAGGLHNEQFF
TRBV19	few	.	TRBJ1-2	TGTGCCAGTAGAACAGGGTCTGGCTACACCTTC	CASRTGSGYTF
TRBV28	.	.	TRBJ1-4	TGTGCCAGCAGTTTCCCTCGGGGAAAACTGTTTTTT	CASSFPRGKLFF
TRBV4-1	few	TRBD1	TRBJ2-7	TGCGCCAGCAGCCCGAGACAGGGGAGGGAGCAGTACTTC	CASSPRQGREQYF
TRBV7-8	.	.	TRBJ1-2	TGTGCCAGCAGCTTAGCGACAGGAACTCTCTATGGCTACACCTTC	CASSLATGTLYGYTF
TRBV7-2	.	.	TRBJ2-1	TGTGCCAGCAGCTTCTTTCGGCGGTATGAGCAGTTCTTC	CASSFFRRYEQFF
TRBV19	.	TRBD2	TRBJ2-3	TGTGCCACCGGGACTAGGGAAGATACGCAGTATTTT	CATGTREDTQYF
TRBV13	.	.	TRBJ2-1	TGTGCCAGCAGCCCCAGGACTCTTCAGACTGAGCAGTTCTTC	CASSPRTLQTEQFF
TRBV7-2	.	TRBD1	TRBJ1-5	TGTGCCAGCAGCTTGACAGGGATTGGCAATCAGCCCCAGCATTTT	CASSLTGIGNQPQHF
TRBV29-1	.	.	TRBJ2-3	TGCAGCGTTGGACTTCTGGGTACGGGGAGCACAGATACGCAGTATTTT	CSVGLLGTGSTDTQYF